Below are 29 T cell receptor beta chains sequenced from a single sample in a study of post-analysis software for immune sequencing data. Findings and limits, study-wide: The study found TRBV5-6, TRBV5-1 and TRBV20-1 among 5 or 6 TRBV segments more frequent in patients than controls.

These receptors' antigens are unknown. Unique molecular identifiers had been added to the TCR beta cDNA libraries. From the PCR reads, TCRdb called clonotypes with MiXCR, one entry per CDR3 protein. In the table there are approximately 770,000 distinct CDR3 sequences, approximately 44% of which are singletons. Sequenced material: blood. The source of these receptors is a girl aged 5-17 years with multiple sclerosis.

This clonotype has more than one count but fewer than ten. The chain has TRBV4-1 and TRBJ1-2, with TRBD1 matching over 10 bases. The junction had 1 base not matched to a gene; V was cut back by 0 bases and J by 6 bases. This CDR3 is built from 14 residues. Germline assignment: CDR1 MGHRA and CDR2 YSYEKL. CDR3 region: CASSQEGQGNGYTF. DNA for the CDR3: TGCGCCAGCAGCCAAGAGGGACAGGGGAATGGCTACACCTTC.

This clonotype has a count of ten or more. The rearrangement links TRBV12-3 or TRBV12-4 to TRBJ1-2; no clear D. Trimming removed 5 bases at V and 4 bases at J, with 14 bases between. The CDR3 covers 14 residues. CDR3: CASSTRGGAYGYTF. The CDR3 DNA is TGTGCCAGCAGTACTCGTGGAGGCGCCTATGGCTACACCTTC.

V is TRBV2 and J is TRBJ2-1; D possibly corresponds to TRBD1 (5 bases). The J call could be wrong; TRBJ2-7 is a better fit for the DNA end. From germline, CDR1 is SNHLY and CDR2 FYNNEI. The CDR3 is 16 amino acids. This CDR3 reads CASSDPHRSTSYEQYF. In nucleotides, the CDR3 is TGTGCCAGCAGTGATCCCCACAGGTCAACCAGCTACGAGCAGTACTTC.

The V call is TRBV7-2, the J call TRBJ2-4, with D possibly TRBD2 on 6 matching bases. The V end lost 8 bases, the J end lost 0 bases, and 17 bases lay between the germline ends. Germline V CDR1 and CDR2: SGHTA, FQGNSA. The CDR3 has 16 residues. CDR3 residues: CASSPAGTLAKNIQYF. The CDR3, as DNA: TGTGCCAGCTCTCCTGCGGGGACCTTAGCCAAAAACATTCAGTACTTC.

The V gene is TRBV6-5, the J gene TRBJ2-3; possibly TRBD2 for D (6 bases). CDR1 is MNHEY, CDR2 SVGAGI, per germline. The CDR3 is 14 amino acids. Between the trimmed V and J ends, which lost 6 bases and 0 bases, there was a span of 10 bases. The CDR3 here is CASRVEGSTDTQYF. CDR3 in DNA: TGTGCCAGCAGGGTGGAGGGTAGCACAGATACGCAGTATTTT.

The chain carries TRBV7-9 and TRBJ2-1, with 12 bases that match TRBD2. CDR1 is SEHNR and CDR2 is FQNEAQ in the germline V gene (reference sequence). After removal of 0 bases from V and 8 bases from J, the junction contained 11 bases not matched to a gene. This CDR3 is 18 amino acids long. The CDR3 reads CASSLALASGRAKYEQFF. The DNA for the CDR3 is TGTGCCAGCAGCTTAGCGCTGGCTAGCGGGAGGGCCAAGTATGAGCAGTTCTTC.

The chain recombines TRBV10-3 with TRBJ2-3, with D possibly matching TRBD2 (5 bases). The CDR3 totals 15 residues. Trimming shortened V by 2 bases and J by 4 bases, and 13 bases separated the two germline ends. The germline V gene encodes CDR1 ENHRY and CDR2 SYGVKD. CDR3 residues: CAISEALEASDTQYF. The CDR3 coding sequence is TGTGCCATCAGTGAGGCCCTGGAGGCGTCAGATACGCAGTATTTT.

The chain's CDR3 is CASSDSDRGTDTQYF. CDR3 nucleotides: TGCGCCAGCAGCGATTCCGACAGGGGAACAGATACGCAGTATTTT. This chain uses TRBV4-3 with TRBJ2-3, with 8 bases identical to TRBD1. The CDR3 is made up of 15 amino acids. V shed 5 bases, J shed 3 bases, and the junction held 7 bases outside the gene matches. The germline gives CDR1 LGHNA, CDR2 YSLEER.

This clonotype was detected once. The V gene is TRBV10-1, the J gene TRBJ2-1; D is ambiguous. V was cut by 3 bases and J by 8 bases, with 8 bases left in between. CDR3 length equals 12 residues. CDR1 WNHNN and CDR2 SYGVQD come from the germline V gene (reference sequence). The CDR3 region is CASSEGSYEQFF. CDR3 sequence (DNA): TGCGCCAGCAGTGAAGGGTCATATGAGCAGTTCTTC.

V usage is TRBV29-1 and J usage is TRBJ2-1; D possibly corresponds to TRBD2 (6 bases). Germline V gene lookup returns CDR1 SQVTM and CDR2 ANQGSEA. V dropped 6 bases and J dropped 5 bases, with 17 bases sitting between them. This CDR3 region has 14 residues. CDR3 loop: CSVPRGPGDNEQFF. CDR3 sequence (DNA): TGCAGCGTCCCTAGAGGACCGGGGGACAATGAGCAGTTCTTC.

This clonotype has a handful of counts. V is TRBV5-6 and J is TRBJ2-5; D is ambiguous. The CDR3 sequence is 14 residues long. Trimming cost V 5 bases and J 5 bases, with 16 bases left between them. Per the germline V gene, CDR1 is SGHDT and CDR2 is YYEEEE. CDR3 in amino acids: CASRALAPVETQYF. CDR3 DNA sequence: TGTGCCAGCAGGGCGTTGGCTCCCGTGGAGACCCAGTACTTC.

V is TRBV12-3 or TRBV12-4 and J is TRBJ1-5, with D uncertain. This CDR3 region has 12 residues. V lost 5 bases and J lost 3, with 5 bases in between. CDR3: CASSHYNQPQHF. The CDR3 nucleotides are TGTGCCAGCAGTCACTACAATCAGCCCCAGCATTTT.

A note on this clonotype: At one end the junction does not follow the germline gene, possibly because of a read error. The chain couples TRBV20-1 to TRBJ2-3; D may match TRBD1 or TRBD2 (5 bases each). Germline V gene data show CDR1 as DFQATT and CDR2 as SNEGSKA (reference sequence). This CDR3 has 16 residues. The DNA of the CDR3 is TGCAGTGCTAGAGATAAAAGATTTGAGGGCACAGGTACGCAGTATTTT. Translation: CSARDKRFEGTGTQYF.

The chain recombines TRBV5-6 with TRBJ2-1, with 8 bases fitting TRBD2. The CDR3 sequence is 20 residues long. J was trimmed by 0 bases and V by 0 bases; bases with no gene match: 14. CDR1 SGHDT and CDR2 YYEEEE come from the germline V gene. The CDR3 coding sequence is TGTGCCAGCAGCTTGGATGGGGGACTAGACCTTAGAAGCTCCTACAATGAGCAGTTCTTC. It is translated as CASSLDGGLDLRSSYNEQFF.

The chain is built from TRBV12-3 or TRBV12-4 and TRBJ2-7; 16 positions match TRBD2. The CDR3 contains 21 residues. The V segment lost 1 base and the J segment 0 bases; nucleotides outside the gene matches: 12. The CDR3 loop reads CASSLGFSGTSGRAISYEQYF. DNA for the CDR3: TGTGCCAGCAGTTTAGGGTTCTCCGGGACTAGCGGGAGGGCCATCTCCTACGAGCAGTACTTC.

This chain connects TRBV20-1 to TRBJ2-6; 12 nucleotides match TRBD1. The CDR3 runs to 16 residues. Germline V gene sequence: CDR1 DFQATT, CDR2 SNEGSKA (reference sequence). With V trimmed by 6 bases and J by 2 bases, 5 bases remained unmatched. The CDR3 sequence: CSAPRDRGPGANVLTF. The CDR3 region has the DNA TGCAGTGCCCCCCGGGACAGGGGGCCTGGGGCCAACGTCCTGACTTTC.

J is TRBJ2-3 and V is TRBV11-2, with D possibly being TRBD2 (5 bases). The CDR3 consists of 13 residues. Between the trimmed V and J ends, which lost 10 bases and 8 bases, there was a span of 19 bases. The germline V gene has CDR1 SGHAT and CDR2 FQNNGV. This chain's CDR3 is CATRTVDSPTQYF. CDR3 DNA sequence: TGTGCCACCCGAACCGTGGACTCCCCTACGCAGTATTTT.

This clonotype was seen only a few times. The chain employs TRBV29-1 and TRBJ1-1; D possibly corresponds to TRBD1 (5 bases). Germline CDR1 reads SQVTM; CDR2 reads ANQGSEA. This CDR3 has 11 residues. Trimming cost V 7 bases and J 5 bases, with 11 bases left between them. The CDR3 nucleotides are TGCAGCGGGGGAAGGGGTACTGAAGCTTTCTTT. Its translation is CSGGRGTEAFF. Using reference TRBV29-1 and TRBJ1-1 for the parts outside the CDR3, the full variable domain is SAVISQKPSRDICQRGTSLTIQCQVDSQVTMMFWYRQQPGQSLTLIATANQGSEATYESGFVIDKFPISRPNLTFSTLTVSNMSPEDSSIYLCSGGRGTEAFFGQGTRLTVV.

This rearrangement joins TRBV12-3 or TRBV12-4 to TRBJ1-2; 10 positions match TRBD1. The CDR3 has 15 residues. The J segment lost 7 bases and the V segment lost 5 bases, leaving 10 bases of the junction unmatched. In DNA form, the CDR3 reads TGTGCCAGCAGTGTGCCGGGACAGGGGACCCGTGGCTACACCTTC. This codes for CASSVPGQGTRGYTF.

V gene TRBV7-9 combines with J gene TRBJ1-2, with 7 bases that match TRBD1. Trimming removed 4 bases from V and 0 bases from J; junction bases left unmatched: 5. Germline loops: CDR1 SEHNR, CDR2 FQNEAQ (reference sequence). There are 15 residues in the CDR3. This CDR3 is CASSWGQPTNYGYTF. In nucleotides, the CDR3 is TGTGCCAGCAGCTGGGGACAGCCAACTAACTATGGCTACACCTTC. The entire variable domain, with the rest obtained from reference TRBV7-9 and TRBJ1-2, is as follows: DTGVSQNPRHKITKRGQNVTFRCDPISEHNRLYWYRQTLGQGPEFLTYFQNEAQLEKSRLLSDRFSAERPKGSFSTLEIQRTEQGDSAMYLCASSWGQPTNYGYTFGSGTRLTVV.

This clonotype was observed a few times. The chain couples TRBV20-1 to TRBJ2-3; a possible D gene is TRBD2 (5 bases). V lost 5 bases and J lost 4, with 16 bases in between. The germline CDR1 and CDR2 sequences are DFQATT and SNEGSKA (reference sequence). There are 14 residues in the CDR3. The CDR3 bases are TGCAGTGCTTCCGACCCCCGGACTTCAGATACGCAGTATTTT. Its translation is CSASDPRTSDTQYF.

The CDR3 coding sequence is TGTGCCAGCAGCCATGGGCTCTGGAGCTCTGGGGCCAACGTCCTGACTTTC. It codes for CASSHGLWSSGANVLTF. This chain connects TRBV9 to TRBJ2-6; unclear D gene. The ends were cut back, 4 bases at V and 0 bases at J, with 14 bases in the middle. This CDR3 has 17 residues. Germline V gene data show CDR1 as SGDLS and CDR2 as YYNGEE.

This clonotype was detected a few times. The CDR3 coding sequence is TGCAGCGCTGGGACTAGCGGGAACTACGAGCAGTACTTC. This codes for CSAGTSGNYEQYF. The genes are TRBV29-1 and TRBJ2-7, with 13 bases lining up with TRBD2. Germline CDR1 reads SQVTM; CDR2 reads ANQGSEA. Unmatched junction bases numbered 3, after V lost 7 bases and J lost 3 bases. The length of the CDR3 is 13 residues.

The rearrangement links TRBV15 to TRBJ2-1, with D maybe TRBD1 (6 bases). Germline V gives CDR1 LNHNV, CDR2 YYDKDF (reference sequence). Deletions cut 3 bases from V and 14 bases from J, with 20 bases between. CDR3 length equals 14 residues. CDR3 sequence: CATSSSIDSQGKFF. The CDR3, as DNA: TGTGCCACCAGCAGCTCGATAGATAGTCAGGGGAAGTTCTTC.

The chain has TRBV14 and TRBJ2-5; TRBD2 matches 13 bases. CDR3 length: 16 residues. Unmatched junction bases numbered 3, after V lost 4 bases and J lost 1 base. Germline-derived CDR1 and CDR2 are SGHDN and FVKESK. The CDR3 region is CASSRRLAGGQETQYF. For the CDR3, the DNA is TGTGCCAGCAGCCGCAGACTAGCGGGAGGCCAAGAGACCCAGTACTTC.

The sample holds a few counts of this clonotype. V and J are TRBV15 and TRBJ1-2; D remains ambiguous. The CDR3 consists of 13 residues. V gave up 5 bases and J gave up 7 bases, with 14 bases separating them. Germline V gene sequence: CDR1 LNHNV, CDR2 YYDKDF (reference sequence). CDR3 nucleotide sequence: TGTGCCACCAGCGAGGAAGGGCTAAGTGGCTACACCTTC. This sequence encodes CATSEEGLSGYTF.

This sequence joins TRBV4-2 and TRBJ2-7, with D uncertain. Germline CDR1 and CDR2: LGHNA and YNFKEQ. The CDR3 extends over 15 amino acids. The V gene lost 0 bases and the J gene lost 6 bases, with 15 bases spanning the gap. The CDR3 reads CASSQDVGPPFEQYF. CDR3 nucleotides: TGTGCCAGCAGCCAAGACGTCGGTCCTCCGTTCGAGCAGTACTTC.

The chain employs TRBV29-1 and TRBJ2-5; D gene ambiguous. Trimming removed 1 base from V and 0 bases from J, with 12 bases in between. This CDR3 region has 15 residues. CDR1 is SQVTM, CDR2 ANQGSEA, per germline. CDR3 residues: CSVEAPATHQETQYF. For the CDR3, the DNA is TGCAGCGTTGAAGCCCCCGCCACCCACCAAGAGACCCAGTACTTC. Using reference TRBV29-1 and TRBJ2-5 for the parts outside the CDR3, the full variable domain is SAVISQKPSRDICQRGTSLTIQCQVDSQVTMMFWYRQQPGQSLTLIATANQGSEATYESGFVIDKFPISRPNLTFSTLTVSNMSPEDSSIYLCSVEAPATHQETQYFGPGTRLLVL.

This chain uses TRBV9 with TRBJ2-7; 8 positions match TRBD1. Looked up from germline, CDR1 is SGDLS and CDR2 is YYNGEE. The CDR3 covers 15 residues. Losses at the gene ends were 3 bases for V and 2 bases for J; bases not matched to a gene: 7. The CDR3 DNA is TGTGCCAGCAGCGGCTACCAGGGGGCGACCTACGAGCAGTACTTC. This gives the protein CASSGYQGATYEQYF.